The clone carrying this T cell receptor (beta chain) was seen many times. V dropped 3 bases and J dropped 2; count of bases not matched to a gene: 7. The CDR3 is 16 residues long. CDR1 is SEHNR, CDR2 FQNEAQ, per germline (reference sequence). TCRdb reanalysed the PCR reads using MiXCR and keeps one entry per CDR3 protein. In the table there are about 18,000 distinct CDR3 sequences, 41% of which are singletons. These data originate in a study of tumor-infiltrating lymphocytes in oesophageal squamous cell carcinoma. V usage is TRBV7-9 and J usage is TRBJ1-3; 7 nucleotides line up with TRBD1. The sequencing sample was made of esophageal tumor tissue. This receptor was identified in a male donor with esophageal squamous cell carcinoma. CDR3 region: CASSFTVDRAGNTIYF. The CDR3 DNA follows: TGTGCCAGCAGCTTTACCGTCGACAGGGCTGGAAACACCATATATTTT.